These 4 T cell receptor beta chains were all obtained from the same sample, sequenced in a study of low-dose radiotherapy and immunotherapy resistance in tumors. TRAV- and TRBV-specific primers primed first-strand cDNA, covering alpha and beta chains. TCR amplification used about 18 PCR cycles, a constant-region primer and a V-primer adapter. TCRdb used MiXCR to reprocess the reads, holding one entry per CDR3 protein. The sample has 7,000 to 9,000 distinct CDR3 sequences, about 57% seen once. The receptors stem from a human donor with advanced metastatic prostate, ovarian, gallbladder or colorectal cancer (not recorded which). This table probably holds off-target reads from a library built for another chain.

V is TRBV28 and J is TRBJ2-4, with TRBD2 matching 9 bases. The CDR3 covers 19 residues. Trimming at V came to 4 bases and at J to 1 base, leaving 14 bases not matched to a gene. Per germline, CDR1 MDHEN and CDR2 SYDVKM. CDR3 nucleotide sequence: TGTGCCAGCAGTTCACCCCGGGGGGGTAGCGGGAGCGCCAAAAACATTCAGTACTTC. This sequence encodes CASSSPRGGSGSAKNIQYF.

This clonotype was detected a few times. V and J are TRBV28 and TRBJ2-7, with D possibly being TRBD1 (5 bases). The germline V gene encodes CDR1 MDHEN and CDR2 SYDVKM. This CDR3 has 13 amino acids. The germline V and J ends were trimmed by 6 bases and 0 bases, with 9 bases remaining between them. CDR3 loop: CASSRDSSYEQYF. CDR3 coding DNA: TGTGCCAGCAGCCGCGACAGCTCCTACGAGCAGTACTTC.

In regard to this clonotype: One end of the junction varies from germline; a read error may be responsible. This chain uses TRBV27 with TRBJ1-1, with no clear D. This CDR3 region has 14 residues. CDR1 MNHEY and CDR2 SMNVEV come from the germline V gene (reference sequence). The DNA for the CDR3 is TGTGCCACCAGTGATGAGAAAATGAACACTGAAGCTTTCTTT. Translated, it gives CATSDEKMNTEAFF.

The table lists this clonotype with a few counts. This chain links TRBV10-3 with TRBJ2-1; TRBD2 aligns across 14 bases. Germline-derived CDR1 and CDR2 are ENHRY and SYGVKD. This CDR3 has 19 amino acids. The V segment lost 3 bases and the J segment 0 bases; nucleotides outside the gene matches: 7. CDR3 loop: CAISDRTSGRLSSYNEQFF. In DNA, the CDR3 is TGTGCCATCAGTGACAGGACTAGCGGGAGGTTAAGCTCCTACAATGAGCAGTTCTTC.